This is a list of T cell receptor beta chains from one sample in a study of identical twins. TCRdb passed the 5' RACE reads through MiXCR, listing each CDR3 protein once. The repertoire has hundreds of thousands of distinct CDR3 sequences, about 18% of them found once; the top ten carry over 10%. The same sample was also studied in work on T cells expressing NK-cell markers.

The sample taken for sequencing was PBMCs. All receptors come from a woman between 18 and 29 years old in good health. Both conserved end residues are part of each CDR3. D genes are given only for firm matches. Some rows mark clone size as missing; the rest say once, few, many or name a class of expanded clone.

few	TRBJ2-4	TRBV28	NA	TGTGCCAGCATGGGCAGGGGCCACCTAAACATTCAGTACTTC	CASMGRGHLNIQYF
few	TRBJ2-1	TRBV27	NA	TGTGCCAGCAGTCACCTTTACAATGAGCAGTTCTTC	CASSHLYNEQFF
few	TRBJ2-1	TRBV10-3	NA	TGTGCCATCAGTGTGGTTGGGGAGTTTGGCGAGCAGTTCTTC	CAISVVGEFGEQFF
NA	TRBJ2-7	TRBV4-2	TRBD2	TGTGCCAGCAGCCCGGAGCGGGGGGCCTACGAGCAGTACTTC	CASSPERGAYEQYF
NA	TRBJ1-1	TRBV20-1	TRBD1	TGCAGTGCTAGCTCACACAGGGGGAACACTGAAGCTTTCTTT	CSASSHRGNTEAFF
NA	TRBJ1-2	TRBV29-1	NA	TGCAGCGTCTACGTCACCCGGTCGGGGGGCTACACCTTC	CSVYVTRSGGYTF
few	TRBJ2-5	TRBV27	NA	TGTGCCAGCAGTTTAAAGTTCGGGGGCGAGACCCAGTACTTC	CASSLKFGGETQYF
few	TRBJ1-1	TRBV7-8	NA	TGTGCCAGCAGCCCACACGGCCAGCTCCAGGGAACTGAAGCTTTCTTT	CASSPHGQLQGTEAFF
NA	TRBJ2-7	TRBV12-3/TRBV12-4	TRBD1	TGTGCCAGCAGTCCATGGACAGGGGAAGGAGCCGAGCAGTACTTC	CASSPWTGEGAEQYF
NA	TRBJ2-7	TRBV7-9	TRBD1	TGTGCCAGCACCCAATATCCGGGACAGTTACCCTACGAGCAGTACTTC	CASTQYPGQLPYEQYF
few	TRBJ1-2	TRBV6-1	TRBD1	TGTGCCAGCAGTGAAGAAGGGACAGGCTATGGCTACACCTTC	CASSEEGTGYGYTF
few	TRBJ1-1	TRBV25-1	NA	TGTGCCAGCAGTGACGGGTACCGGGGGGCTTTCTTT	CASSDGYRGAFF
NA	TRBJ2-2	TRBV27	TRBD2	TGTGCCAGCAGCCTGCTAGCGGGAGAGAACGGGGAGCTGTTTTTT	CASSLLAGENGELFF
NA	TRBJ2-5	TRBV7-2	TRBD2	TGTGCCAGCAGCCGCGGACTAGCGGGGGGGCAAGAGACCCAGTACTTC	CASSRGLAGGQETQYF
NA	TRBJ2-7	TRBV12-3/TRBV12-4	TRBD2	TGTGCCAGCAGTCGCACCGGGACTAGCCGGTACGAGCAGTACTTC	CASSRTGTSRYEQYF
NA	TRBJ1-2	TRBV11-2	NA	TGTGCCAGCAGCCCCGCCCATCGGAAAGACGGCTACACCTTC	CASSPAHRKDGYTF
NA	TRBJ2-3	TRBV6-5	NA	TGTGCCAGCAGTTTAGAGCTCAGCACAGATACGCAGTATTTT	CASSLELSTDTQYF
few	TRBJ2-5	TRBV5-5	TRBD2	TGTGCCAGCAGCTTGGGACTAGCGGGGGCTTTATCAGAGACCCAGTACTTC	CASSLGLAGALSETQYF
NA	TRBJ2-1	TRBV20-1	TRBD2	TGCAGTGCTAGAGTCGGCGGGAGCTCCTACAATGAGCAGTTCTTC	CSARVGGSSYNEQFF
NA	TRBJ1-1	TRBV7-9	NA	TGTGCCAGCAGCCCCGGGAGGCGAGAAGCTTTCTTT	CASSPGRREAFF
NA	TRBJ2-2	TRBV6-5	NA	TGTGCCAGCAGTTACTCGATTCGAGCCGGGGAGCTGTTTTTT	CASSYSIRAGELFF
NA	TRBJ2-3	TRBV9	TRBD1	TGTGCCAGCAGCACTTACAGGGGTCGCACAGATACGCAGTATTTT	CASSTYRGRTDTQYF
many	TRBJ2-7	TRBV29-1	NA	TGCAGCGCCACCAAATCGGGGACGGACTCCGAGCAGTACTTC	CSATKSGTDSEQYF
few	TRBJ2-1	TRBV6-2/TRBV6-3	TRBD2	TGTGCCAGCAGCTTCGGGTTAAGCGGGGGGGCTAGAGAGCAGTTCTTC	CASSFGLSGGAREQFF
few	TRBJ2-3	TRBV15	TRBD2	TGTGCCACCAGCAGAGAGCAGCTAGCGGGGGAGGATACGCAGTATTTT	CATSREQLAGEDTQYF
NA	TRBJ2-1	TRBV5-5	NA	TGTGCCAGCAGCCCTGCCGGGCTGAGAGCTTGGGACAATGAGCAGTTCTTC	CASSPAGLRAWDNEQFF
NA	TRBJ1-2	TRBV5-1	NA	TGCGCCAGCAGCTTGTTCCAGGGCGACTATGGCTACACCTTC	CASSLFQGDYGYTF
few	TRBJ2-1	TRBV20-1	NA	TGCAGTGCTAGGGCCGACAACGGCTCTCCCTTC	CSARADNGSPF
NA	TRBJ2-3	TRBV7-2	TRBD2	TGTGCCATCAATCCGGGACTAGCCACAGATACGCAGTATTTT	CAINPGLATDTQYF
few	TRBJ2-1	TRBV11-2	NA	TGTGCCAGCAGCTTAGATCGTGGGGGAGCAGTCAATGAGCAGTTCTTC	CASSLDRGGAVNEQFF
NA	TRBJ2-2	TRBV9	TRBD1	TGTGCCAGCAGCGTAGGGGGGACAGGAATCGGCACCGGGGAGCTGTTTTTT	CASSVGGTGIGTGELFF
few	TRBJ1-1	TRBV12-3/TRBV12-4	NA	TGTGCCAGCAGTACTTGGTTGAACACTGAAGCTTTCTTT	CASSTWLNTEAFF
NA	TRBJ1-1	TRBV12-3/TRBV12-4	NA	TGTGCCAGCAGTTCCCACGAGGGTGAAGCTTTCTTT	CASSSHEGEAFF
few	TRBJ2-7	TRBV6-1	TRBD1	TGTGCCAGCAGCGGGATAACGACAGGGAGCATCAACGAGCAGTACTTC	CASSGITTGSINEQYF
few	TRBJ1-5	TRBV6-1	NA	TGTGCCAGCAACGAACCGTACAGCAATCAGCCCCAGCATTTT	CASNEPYSNQPQHF
NA	TRBJ2-5	TRBV29-1	NA	TGCAGCGTTGCCGCCAGGGGAGAGACCCAGTACTTC	CSVAARGETQYF
NA	TRBJ2-7	TRBV20-1	NA	TGCAGTGCCAGAGCAGACTACGAGCAGTACTTC	CSARADYEQYF
few	TRBJ2-1	TRBV4-1	TRBD2	TGCGCCAGCAGCCAACGCTCCGGGACTAGCGGGAGTAGGGGCTCCTACAATGAGCAGTTCTTC	CASSQRSGTSGSRGSYNEQFF